A selection of T cell receptor beta chains follows, all from one sample in a study of T-cell reconstitution after alpha-beta-depleted transplantation in children. TCRdb re-analysed the PCR reads in MiXCR, keeping a single row per CDR3 protein. Here the sample spans 300,000 to 400,000 distinct CDR3 sequences, about 17% being singletons. The source was PBMCs, mostly from graft donor cells, collected 360 days after TCRalphabeta/CD19-depleted stem cell transplant. The receptors come from a male patient between 2 and 15 years old who had a stem cell transplant for acute lymphoblastic leukemia, so the T cells may come from the graft donor. The CDR3 runs from the conserved cysteine through the conserved F or W. A D gene is named only where the DNA matches it firmly. Clone size is not always given. Where it is, it says once, few, many or a class for expanded clones.

clone_size: .; d_call: TRBD1; v_call: TRBV6-2/TRBV6-3; j_call: TRBJ1-5; cdr3_nt: TGTGCCAGCAGTTACTTCCGGGACAGGGGAGGTCAGCCCCAGCATTTT; cdr3_aa: CASSYFRDRGGQPQHF
clone_size: few; d_call: TRBD2; v_call: TRBV11-1; j_call: TRBJ2-1; cdr3_nt: TGTGCCAGCAGCTTAGAACCTCGACTAGCGGGGCCCGACAATGAGCAGTTCTTC; cdr3_aa: CASSLEPRLAGPDNEQFF
clone_size: .; d_call: .; v_call: TRBV5-6; j_call: TRBJ1-1; cdr3_nt: TGTGCCAGCAGCCCTGGATGGGCAGGGCCGCGAACTGAAGCTTTCTTT; cdr3_aa: CASSPGWAGPRTEAFF
clone_size: .; d_call: .; v_call: TRBV29-1; j_call: TRBJ2-5; cdr3_nt: TGCAGCTTGCGGACTAAAGCCCTCCAAGAGACCCAGTACTTC; cdr3_aa: CSLRTKALQETQYF
clone_size: .; d_call: TRBD2; v_call: TRBV5-1; j_call: TRBJ2-3; cdr3_nt: TGCGCCAGCAGCAATAGCGGGAACACAGATACGCAGTATTTT; cdr3_aa: CASSNSGNTDTQYF
clone_size: .; d_call: TRBD2; v_call: TRBV27; j_call: TRBJ2-2; cdr3_nt: TGTGCCAGCAGATGGAGCCGGGGGGCCGGGGAGCTGTTTTTT; cdr3_aa: CASRWSRGAGELFF
clone_size: many; d_call: TRBD1; v_call: TRBV7-9; j_call: TRBJ2-7; cdr3_nt: TGTGCCAGCAGCTTAAACAGGGGACCCTACGAGCAGTACTTC; cdr3_aa: CASSLNRGPYEQYF
clone_size: .; d_call: .; v_call: TRBV4-1; j_call: TRBJ2-5; cdr3_nt: TGCGCCAGCAGCCAAGCCAGGGGGGGGGGAGAGACCCAGTACTTC; cdr3_aa: CASSQARGGGETQYF
clone_size: .; d_call: .; v_call: TRBV10-3; j_call: TRBJ2-5; cdr3_nt: TGTGCCATCAGTACAGAAGAGACCCAGTACTTC; cdr3_aa: CAISTEETQYF
clone_size: few; d_call: .; v_call: TRBV7-8; j_call: TRBJ2-7; cdr3_nt: TGTGCCAGCAGCTTGACACGTGGGGGGACCTACGAGCAGTACTTC; cdr3_aa: CASSLTRGGTYEQYF
clone_size: .; d_call: TRBD1; v_call: TRBV6-2/TRBV6-3; j_call: TRBJ2-7; cdr3_nt: TGTGCCAGCAGTCAGGGGGCAGGCGAGCAGTACTTC; cdr3_aa: CASSQGAGEQYF
clone_size: few; d_call: .; v_call: TRBV6-1; j_call: TRBJ2-6; cdr3_nt: TGTGCCAGCAGCCGGGGTCTCTCTGGGGCCAACGTCCTGACTTTC; cdr3_aa: CASSRGLSGANVLTF
clone_size: few; d_call: .; v_call: TRBV3-1; j_call: TRBJ2-3; cdr3_nt: TGTGCCAGCAGCCAAAAACGACTAGGTAGCACAGATACGCAGTATTTT; cdr3_aa: CASSQKRLGSTDTQYF
clone_size: .; d_call: .; v_call: TRBV7-8; j_call: TRBJ2-2; cdr3_nt: TGTGCCAGCAGCTTAGGGGGCTTAGGGACCGGGGAGCTGTTTTTT; cdr3_aa: CASSLGGLGTGELFF
clone_size: .; d_call: .; v_call: TRBV2; j_call: TRBJ2-7; cdr3_nt: TGTGCCAGCAGTGAAATACAGGAGAGCTCCTACGAGCAGTACTTC; cdr3_aa: CASSEIQESSYEQYF
clone_size: .; d_call: TRBD1; v_call: TRBV9; j_call: TRBJ2-7; cdr3_nt: TGTGCCAGCAGCGCGGGACAGGCGAGCTCCTACGAGCAGTACTTC; cdr3_aa: CASSAGQASSYEQYF
clone_size: many; d_call: TRBD1; v_call: TRBV7-9; j_call: TRBJ2-1; cdr3_nt: TGTGCCAGCAGCTCGATCGGGACAGGGGGCAATGAGCAGTTCTTC; cdr3_aa: CASSSIGTGGNEQFF
clone_size: many; d_call: .; v_call: TRBV28; j_call: TRBJ2-7; cdr3_nt: TGTGCCAGCAGTTTGGGCGGCAGGTCCTACGAGCAGTACTTC; cdr3_aa: CASSLGGRSYEQYF
clone_size: .; d_call: TRBD2; v_call: TRBV4-3; j_call: TRBJ2-4; cdr3_nt: TGCGCCAGCAGCCAAGATGGGAGGGGAAACATTCAGTACTTC; cdr3_aa: CASSQDGRGNIQYF
clone_size: few; d_call: .; v_call: TRBV20-1; j_call: TRBJ2-5; cdr3_nt: TGCAGTGCTAGAGAGGGGGGTGAGACCCAGTACTTC; cdr3_aa: CSAREGGETQYF
clone_size: .; d_call: .; v_call: TRBV20-1; j_call: TRBJ1-5; cdr3_nt: TGCAGAGATACGGCACCCCAGCATTTT; cdr3_aa: CRDTAPQHF
clone_size: .; d_call: .; v_call: TRBV9; j_call: TRBJ2-2; cdr3_nt: TGTGCCAGCAGCGTAGGGACCCCGCTCATAATGAACACCGGGGAGCTGTTTTTT; cdr3_aa: CASSVGTPLIMNTGELFF
clone_size: .; d_call: TRBD2; v_call: TRBV5-1; j_call: TRBJ2-1; cdr3_nt: TGCGCCAGCAGCCCGACAGGGCGACTAGCGGGACGCTCCTACAATGAGCAGTTCTTC; cdr3_aa: CASSPTGRLAGRSYNEQFF
clone_size: few; d_call: .; v_call: TRBV10-3; j_call: TRBJ2-1; cdr3_nt: TGTGCCATCAGTACCAGTAACTACAATGAGCAGTTCTTC; cdr3_aa: CAISTSNYNEQFF
clone_size: few; d_call: .; v_call: TRBV4-1; j_call: TRBJ1-2; cdr3_nt: TGCGCCAGCAGCCGGGACACCTATGGCTACACCTTC; cdr3_aa: CASSRDTYGYTF
clone_size: many; d_call: .; v_call: TRBV12-3/TRBV12-4; j_call: TRBJ2-4; cdr3_nt: TGTGCCAGCAGTTACAGGGAAGCCAAAAACATTCAGTACTTC; cdr3_aa: CASSYREAKNIQYF
clone_size: .; d_call: TRBD1; v_call: TRBV7-8; j_call: TRBJ2-7; cdr3_nt: TGTGCCAGCAGCCACGGGACAGGCCCTCACTACGAGCAGTACTTC; cdr3_aa: CASSHGTGPHYEQYF
clone_size: many; d_call: TRBD2; v_call: TRBV28; j_call: TRBJ2-1; cdr3_nt: TGTGCCAGCAGTCTGGGACTAGCGGGAGGACGGAATGAGCAGTTCTTC; cdr3_aa: CASSLGLAGGRNEQFF
clone_size: .; d_call: TRBD1; v_call: TRBV18; j_call: TRBJ2-5; cdr3_nt: TGTGCCAGCTCACCAAACCGACAGGGGCTAGGAGAGACCCAGTACTTC; cdr3_aa: CASSPNRQGLGETQYF
clone_size: few; d_call: TRBD2; v_call: TRBV12-3/TRBV12-4; j_call: TRBJ2-3; cdr3_nt: TGTGCCAGCAGTATACTAGCGGGAGGGCCCTCAGTGGATACGCAGTATTTT; cdr3_aa: CASSILAGGPSVDTQYF
clone_size: .; d_call: TRBD1; v_call: TRBV5-6; j_call: TRBJ2-5; cdr3_nt: TGTGCCAGCAGCTTGCTGAGCAGGGGACAGGTGACCCAGTACTTC; cdr3_aa: CASSLLSRGQVTQYF
clone_size: few; d_call: TRBD1; v_call: TRBV6-1; j_call: TRBJ2-5; cdr3_nt: TGTGCCAGCTTCAACCCTCGGGACAGGAGGTACCAAGAGACCCAGTACTTC; cdr3_aa: CASFNPRDRRYQETQYF
clone_size: once; d_call: TRBD2; v_call: TRBV5-1; j_call: TRBJ2-1; cdr3_nt: TGCGCCAGCAGCTTCTTCCCGATAGCGGGAGGGCCTTCTTCTGGGAATGAGCAGTTCTTC; cdr3_aa: CASSFFPIAGGPSSGNEQFF
clone_size: .; d_call: .; v_call: TRBV4-1; j_call: TRBJ2-1; cdr3_nt: TGCGCCAGCACTTCCCAGGGTTACAATGAGCAGTTCTTC; cdr3_aa: CASTSQGYNEQFF
clone_size: many; d_call: TRBD2; v_call: TRBV12-3/TRBV12-4; j_call: TRBJ2-5; cdr3_nt: TGTGCCAGCAGTTATCTACTAGCGGGAGTGAAGACCCAGTACTTC; cdr3_aa: CASSYLLAGVKTQYF
clone_size: few; d_call: TRBD2; v_call: TRBV20-1; j_call: TRBJ2-1; cdr3_nt: TGCAGTGCTAGATCTTGGAGCGGGAGCTCCTACAATGAGCAGTTCTTC; cdr3_aa: CSARSWSGSSYNEQFF
clone_size: many; d_call: .; v_call: TRBV4-1; j_call: TRBJ2-5; cdr3_nt: TGCGCCAGCAGCAGAGGGACCGAAGAGACCCAGTACTTC; cdr3_aa: CASSRGTEETQYF
clone_size: few; d_call: .; v_call: TRBV12-3/TRBV12-4; j_call: TRBJ1-2; cdr3_nt: TGTGCCAGCAGTGGGCAAGGACACAGGAACTATGGCTACACCTTC; cdr3_aa: CASSGQGHRNYGYTF
clone_size: many; d_call: TRBD2; v_call: TRBV4-3; j_call: TRBJ2-3; cdr3_nt: TGCGCCAGCAGCCCTTATAGCGGGATCGGCACAGATACGCAGTATTTT; cdr3_aa: CASSPYSGIGTDTQYF
clone_size: .; d_call: .; v_call: TRBV7-2; j_call: TRBJ2-7; cdr3_nt: TGTGCCAGCAGCAAGGTCAGGGACTACGAGCAGTACTTC; cdr3_aa: CASSKVRDYEQYF
clone_size: .; d_call: .; v_call: TRBV15; j_call: TRBJ2-1; cdr3_nt: TGTGCCACCCAACGGACGTACAATGAGCAGTTCTTC; cdr3_aa: CATQRTYNEQFF
clone_size: .; d_call: TRBD1; v_call: TRBV9; j_call: TRBJ2-3; cdr3_nt: TGTGCCAGCAGCACAGGGACAGGGGGGACAGATACGCAGTATTTT; cdr3_aa: CASSTGTGGTDTQYF
clone_size: many; d_call: TRBD2; v_call: TRBV12-5; j_call: TRBJ2-1; cdr3_nt: TGTGCTAGTGGTTTGGAGTGGACTAGCTTGAATCTCTACAATGAGCAGTTCTTC; cdr3_aa: CASGLEWTSLNLYNEQFF
clone_size: .; d_call: .; v_call: TRBV28; j_call: TRBJ1-3; cdr3_nt: TGTGCCAGCAGTACCTCTACCCGGGACCGGGGAAACACCATATATTTT; cdr3_aa: CASSTSTRDRGNTIYF
clone_size: many; d_call: .; v_call: TRBV20-1; j_call: TRBJ2-7; cdr3_nt: TGCAGTGCGCAGCCACAGGGATTGGGGGACTACGAGCAGTACTTC; cdr3_aa: CSAQPQGLGDYEQYF
clone_size: few; d_call: TRBD1; v_call: TRBV7-9; j_call: TRBJ2-7; cdr3_nt: TGTGCCAGCAGCTTCCGACAGGGGATCTCCTACGAGCAGTACTTC; cdr3_aa: CASSFRQGISYEQYF
clone_size: .; d_call: .; v_call: TRBV29-1; j_call: TRBJ2-5; cdr3_nt: TGCAGCGCCTTAACCCCAAGGCTCCGACTAGAGACCCAGTACTTC; cdr3_aa: CSALTPRLRLETQYF
clone_size: .; d_call: TRBD2; v_call: TRBV7-8; j_call: TRBJ2-1; cdr3_nt: TGTGCCAGCAGCTCTGGACTAGCGGGGAGTGAGCAGTTCTTC; cdr3_aa: CASSSGLAGSEQFF
clone_size: many; d_call: .; v_call: TRBV21-1; j_call: TRBJ1-5; cdr3_nt: TGTGCCAGCAGCAAAGAGCGCAATCAGCCCCAGCATTTT; cdr3_aa: CASSKERNQPQHF
clone_size: many; d_call: .; v_call: TRBV7-8; j_call: TRBJ2-1; cdr3_nt: TGTGCCAGCAGCTCCGTTCAGGGCTTGAGTGCCAATGAGCAGTTCTTC; cdr3_aa: CASSSVQGLSANEQFF
clone_size: many; d_call: .; v_call: TRBV4-3; j_call: TRBJ1-4; cdr3_nt: TGCGCCAGCAGCCAAGACAGGGTCACTAATGAAAAACTGTTTTTT; cdr3_aa: CASSQDRVTNEKLFF
clone_size: few; d_call: TRBD2; v_call: TRBV20-1; j_call: TRBJ2-5; cdr3_nt: TGCAGTGCTAGCCCTCGGACTAGCGGGAGTTGGCCCCAAGAGACCCAGTACTTC; cdr3_aa: CSASPRTSGSWPQETQYF